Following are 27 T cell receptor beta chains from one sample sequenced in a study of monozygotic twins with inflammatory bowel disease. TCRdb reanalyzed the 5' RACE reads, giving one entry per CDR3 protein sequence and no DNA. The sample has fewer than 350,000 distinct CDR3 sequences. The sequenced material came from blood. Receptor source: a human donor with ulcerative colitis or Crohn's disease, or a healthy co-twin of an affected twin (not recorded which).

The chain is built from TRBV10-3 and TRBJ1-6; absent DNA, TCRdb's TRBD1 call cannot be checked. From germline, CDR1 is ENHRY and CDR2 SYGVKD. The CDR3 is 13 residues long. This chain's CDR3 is CAISGTGGEPLHF.

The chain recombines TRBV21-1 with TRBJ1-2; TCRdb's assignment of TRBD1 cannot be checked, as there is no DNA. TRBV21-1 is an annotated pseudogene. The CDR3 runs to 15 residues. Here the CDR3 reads CASIFAGTGGGGYTF.

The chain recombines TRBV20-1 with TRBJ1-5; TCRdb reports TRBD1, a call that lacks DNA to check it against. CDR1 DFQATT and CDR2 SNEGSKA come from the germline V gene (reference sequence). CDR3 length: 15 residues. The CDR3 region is CSAREGGDSNQPQHF.

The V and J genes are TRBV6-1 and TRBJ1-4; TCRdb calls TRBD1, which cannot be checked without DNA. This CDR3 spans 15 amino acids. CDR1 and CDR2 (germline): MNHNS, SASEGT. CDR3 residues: CASSPLATTNEKLFF.

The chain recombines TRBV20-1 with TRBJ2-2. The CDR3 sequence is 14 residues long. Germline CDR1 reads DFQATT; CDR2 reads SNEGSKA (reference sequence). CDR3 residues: CSARSVQNTGELFF.

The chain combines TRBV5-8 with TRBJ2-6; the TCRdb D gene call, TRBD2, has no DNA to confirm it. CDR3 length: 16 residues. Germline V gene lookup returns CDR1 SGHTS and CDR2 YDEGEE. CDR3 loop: CASPWELSSGANVLTF.

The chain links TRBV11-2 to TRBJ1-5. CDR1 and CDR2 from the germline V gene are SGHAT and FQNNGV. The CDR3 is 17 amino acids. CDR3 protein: CASSLGRGTANNQPQHF. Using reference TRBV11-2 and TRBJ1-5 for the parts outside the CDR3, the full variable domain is EAGVAQSPRYKIIEKRQSVAFWCNPISGHATLYWYQQILGQGPKLLIQFQNNGVVDDSQLPKDRFSAERLKGVDSTLKIQPAKLEDSAVYLCASSLGRGTANNQPQHFGDGTRLSIL.

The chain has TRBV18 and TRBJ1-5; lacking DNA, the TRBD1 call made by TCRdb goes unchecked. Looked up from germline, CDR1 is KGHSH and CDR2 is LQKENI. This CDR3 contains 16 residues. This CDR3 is CASSRSTGGGSDPQHF.

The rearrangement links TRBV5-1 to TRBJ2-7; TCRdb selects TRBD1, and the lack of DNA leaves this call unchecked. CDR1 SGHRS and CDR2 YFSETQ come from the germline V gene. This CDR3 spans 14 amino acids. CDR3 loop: CASRLGGATYEQYF.

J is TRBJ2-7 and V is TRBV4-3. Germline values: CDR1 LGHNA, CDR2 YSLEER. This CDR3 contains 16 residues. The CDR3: CASSQDFSLGAYEQYF.

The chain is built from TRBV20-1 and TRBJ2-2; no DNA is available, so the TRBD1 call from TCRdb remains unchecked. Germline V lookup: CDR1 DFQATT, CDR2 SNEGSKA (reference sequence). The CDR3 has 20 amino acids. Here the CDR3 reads CSARDHGEFLGAAYSGELFF.

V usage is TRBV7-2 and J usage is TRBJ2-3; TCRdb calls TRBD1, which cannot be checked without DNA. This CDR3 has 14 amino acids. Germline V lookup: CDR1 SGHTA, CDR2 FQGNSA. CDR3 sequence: CASSYRPGPDTQYF.

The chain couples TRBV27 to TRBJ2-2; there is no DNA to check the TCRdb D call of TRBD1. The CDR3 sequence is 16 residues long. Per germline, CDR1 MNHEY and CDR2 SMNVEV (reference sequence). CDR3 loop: CASSFTYPGGPGELFF.

CDR3 loop: CASSPRDLRSAFF. The chain links TRBV4-1 to TRBJ1-1; TCRdb's D call of TRBD1 is untestable without DNA. The CDR3 spans 13 residues. The germline V gene encodes CDR1 MGHRA and CDR2 YSYEKL.

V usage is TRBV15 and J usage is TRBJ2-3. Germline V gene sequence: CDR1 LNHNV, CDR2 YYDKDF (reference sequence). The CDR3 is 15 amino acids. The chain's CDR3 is CATSRDLYTSDTQYF.

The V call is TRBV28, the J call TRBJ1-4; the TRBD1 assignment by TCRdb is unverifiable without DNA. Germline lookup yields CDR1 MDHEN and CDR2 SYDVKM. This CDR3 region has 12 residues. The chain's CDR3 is CASDREGEKLFF.

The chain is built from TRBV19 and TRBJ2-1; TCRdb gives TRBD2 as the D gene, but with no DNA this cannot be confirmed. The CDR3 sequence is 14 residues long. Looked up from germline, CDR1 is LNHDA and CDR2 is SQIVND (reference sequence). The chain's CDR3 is CASSITSGYNEQFF.

CDR3 residues: CASSLKGGAFF. The chain carries TRBV28 and TRBJ1-1; TCRdb picks TRBD1, but there is no DNA to check that call. The CDR3 runs to 11 residues. Per the germline V gene, CDR1 is MDHEN and CDR2 is SYDVKM.

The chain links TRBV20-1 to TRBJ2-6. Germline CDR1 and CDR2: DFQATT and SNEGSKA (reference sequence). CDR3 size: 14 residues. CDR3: CSAARHSGANVLTF.

CDR3 in amino acids: CSASAGGGGSPLHF. This chain uses TRBV20-1 with TRBJ1-6; TCRdb's D call of TRBD1 is untestable without DNA. The CDR3 sequence is 14 residues long. Germline V gene sequence: CDR1 DFQATT, CDR2 SNEGSKA (reference sequence).

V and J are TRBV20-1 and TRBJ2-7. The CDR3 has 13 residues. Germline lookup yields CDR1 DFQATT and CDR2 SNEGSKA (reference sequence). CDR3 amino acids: CSAPDKVSYEQYF.

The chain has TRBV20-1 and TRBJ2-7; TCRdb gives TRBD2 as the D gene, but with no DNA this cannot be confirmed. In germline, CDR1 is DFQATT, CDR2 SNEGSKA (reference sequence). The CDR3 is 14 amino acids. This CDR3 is CSAVGGPKSYEQYF.

CDR3 protein: CASSSYQNRDRDGYGYTF. This chain links TRBV27 with TRBJ1-2; TCRdb returns TRBD1, unconfirmable since there is no DNA. The length of the CDR3 is 18 residues. The germline gives CDR1 MNHEY, CDR2 SMNVEV (reference sequence).

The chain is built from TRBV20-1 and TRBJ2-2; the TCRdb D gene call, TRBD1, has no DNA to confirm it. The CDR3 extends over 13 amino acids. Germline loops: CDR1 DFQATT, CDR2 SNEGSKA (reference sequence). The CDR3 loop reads CSASGGAIGELFF.

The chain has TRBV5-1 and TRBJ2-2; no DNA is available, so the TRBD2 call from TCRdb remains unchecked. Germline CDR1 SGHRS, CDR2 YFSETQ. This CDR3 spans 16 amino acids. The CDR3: CASSGWREGLPGELFF. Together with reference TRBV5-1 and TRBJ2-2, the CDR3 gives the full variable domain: KAGVTQTPRYLIKTRGQQVTLSCSPISGHRSVSWYQQTPGQGLQFLFEYFSETQRNKGNFPGRFSGRQFSNSRSEMNVSTLELGDSALYLCASSGWREGLPGELFFGEGSRLTVL.

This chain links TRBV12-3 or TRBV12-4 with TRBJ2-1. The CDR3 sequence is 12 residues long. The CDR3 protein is CASSPARPEQFF.

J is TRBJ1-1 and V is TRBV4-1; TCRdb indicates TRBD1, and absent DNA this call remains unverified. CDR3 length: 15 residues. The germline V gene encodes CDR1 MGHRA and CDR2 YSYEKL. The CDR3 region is CASKQLDRMNTEAFF.